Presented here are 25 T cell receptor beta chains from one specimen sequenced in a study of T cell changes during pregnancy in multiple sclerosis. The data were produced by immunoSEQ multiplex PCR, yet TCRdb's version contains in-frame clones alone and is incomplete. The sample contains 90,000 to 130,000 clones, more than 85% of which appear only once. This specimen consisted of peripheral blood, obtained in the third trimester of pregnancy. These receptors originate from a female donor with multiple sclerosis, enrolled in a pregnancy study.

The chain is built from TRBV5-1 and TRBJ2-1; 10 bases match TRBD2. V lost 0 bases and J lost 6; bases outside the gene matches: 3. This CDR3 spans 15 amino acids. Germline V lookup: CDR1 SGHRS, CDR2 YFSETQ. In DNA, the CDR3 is TGCGCCAGCAGCTTGGAGGTAGCGGGGGGCAATGAGCAGTTCTTC. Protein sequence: CASSLEVAGGNEQFF.

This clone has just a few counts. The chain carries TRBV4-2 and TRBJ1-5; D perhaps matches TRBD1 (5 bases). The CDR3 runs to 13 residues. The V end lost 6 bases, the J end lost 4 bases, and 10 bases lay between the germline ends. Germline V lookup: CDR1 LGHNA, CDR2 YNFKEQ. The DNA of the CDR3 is TGTGCCAGCAGTATGGGGGGAAATCAGCCCCAGCATTTT. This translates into CASSMGGNQPQHF.

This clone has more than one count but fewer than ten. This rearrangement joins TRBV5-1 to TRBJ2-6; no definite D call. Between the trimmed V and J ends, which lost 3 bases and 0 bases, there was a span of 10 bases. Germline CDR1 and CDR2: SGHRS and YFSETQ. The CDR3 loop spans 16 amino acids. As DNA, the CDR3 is TGCGCCAGCAGCTCCTCGACAAACTCTGGGGCCAACGTCCTGACTTTC. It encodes CASSSSTNSGANVLTF.

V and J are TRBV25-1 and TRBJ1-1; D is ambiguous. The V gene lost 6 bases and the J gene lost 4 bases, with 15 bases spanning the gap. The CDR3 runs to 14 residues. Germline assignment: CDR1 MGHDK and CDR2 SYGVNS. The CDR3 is CASSLGLAGTEAFF. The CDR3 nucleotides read TGTGCCAGCAGCTTGGGGTTGGCGGGCACTGAAGCTTTCTTT. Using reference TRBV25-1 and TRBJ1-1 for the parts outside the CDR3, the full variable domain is EADIYQTPRYLVIGTGKKITLECSQTMGHDKMYWYQQDPGMELHLIHYSYGVNSTEKGDLSSESTVSRIRTEHFPLTLESARPSHTSQYLCASSLGLAGTEAFFGQGTRLTVV.

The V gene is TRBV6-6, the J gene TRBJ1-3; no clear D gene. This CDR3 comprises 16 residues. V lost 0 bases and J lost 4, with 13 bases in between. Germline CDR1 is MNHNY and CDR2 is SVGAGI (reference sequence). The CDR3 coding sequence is TGTGCCAGCAGTTACTCTTGGGCCAGAATGGGAAACACCATATATTTT. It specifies CASSYSWARMGNTIYF.

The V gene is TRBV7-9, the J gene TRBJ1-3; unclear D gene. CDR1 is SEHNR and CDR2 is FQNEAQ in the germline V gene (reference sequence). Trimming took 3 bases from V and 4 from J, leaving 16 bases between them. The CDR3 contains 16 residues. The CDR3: CASSLKRPNGGNTIYF. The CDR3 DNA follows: TGTGCCAGCAGCTTGAAGCGGCCTAACGGAGGAAACACCATATATTTT. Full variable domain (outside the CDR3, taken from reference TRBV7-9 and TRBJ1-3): DTGVSQNPRHKITKRGQNVTFRCDPISEHNRLYWYRQTLGQGPEFLTYFQNEAQLEKSRLLSDRFSAERPKGSFSTLEIQRTEQGDSAMYLCASSLKRPNGGNTIYFGEGSWLTVV.

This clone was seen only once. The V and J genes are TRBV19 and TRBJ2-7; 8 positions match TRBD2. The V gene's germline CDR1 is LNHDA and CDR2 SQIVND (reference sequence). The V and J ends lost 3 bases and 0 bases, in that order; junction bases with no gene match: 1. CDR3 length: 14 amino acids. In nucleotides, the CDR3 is TGTGCCAGTAGTATCGGGAGGGCCTCCTACGAGCAGTACTTC. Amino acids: CASSIGRASYEQYF.

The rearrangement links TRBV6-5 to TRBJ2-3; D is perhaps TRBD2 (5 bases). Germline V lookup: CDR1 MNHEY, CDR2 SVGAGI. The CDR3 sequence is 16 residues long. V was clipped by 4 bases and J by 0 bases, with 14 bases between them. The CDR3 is CASSSLDGISTDTQYF. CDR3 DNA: TGTGCCAGCAGTTCCCTCGACGGGATTAGCACAGATACGCAGTATTTT.

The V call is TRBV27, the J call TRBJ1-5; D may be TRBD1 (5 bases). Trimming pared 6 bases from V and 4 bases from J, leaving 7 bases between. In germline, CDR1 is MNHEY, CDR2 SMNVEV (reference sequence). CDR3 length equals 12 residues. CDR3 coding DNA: TGTGCCAGCAGGGGGGGGAATCAGCCCCAGCATTTT. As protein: CASRGGNQPQHF.

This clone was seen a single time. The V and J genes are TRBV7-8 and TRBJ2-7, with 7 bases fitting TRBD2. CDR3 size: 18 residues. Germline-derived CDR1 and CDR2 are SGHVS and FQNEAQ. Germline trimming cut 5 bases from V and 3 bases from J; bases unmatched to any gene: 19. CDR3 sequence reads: CASSRPAGRLASGYEQYF. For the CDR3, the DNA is TGTGCCAGCAGCCGACCGGCCGGGAGGCTAGCGAGCGGCTACGAGCAGTACTTC. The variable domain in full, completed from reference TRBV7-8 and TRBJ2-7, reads GAGVSQSPRYKVAKRGQDVALRCDPISGHVSLFWYQQALGQGPEFLTYFQNEAQLDKSGLPSDRFFAERPEGSVSTLKIQRTQQEDSAVYLCASSRPAGRLASGYEQYFGPGTRLTVT.

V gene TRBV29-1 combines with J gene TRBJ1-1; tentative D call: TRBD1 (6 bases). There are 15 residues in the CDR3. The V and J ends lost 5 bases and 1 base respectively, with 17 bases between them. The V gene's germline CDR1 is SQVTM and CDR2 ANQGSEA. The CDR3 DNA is TGCAGCGTTTCCGAGGGACAACCTTGGAACACTGAAGCTTTCTTT. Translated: CSVSEGQPWNTEAFF.

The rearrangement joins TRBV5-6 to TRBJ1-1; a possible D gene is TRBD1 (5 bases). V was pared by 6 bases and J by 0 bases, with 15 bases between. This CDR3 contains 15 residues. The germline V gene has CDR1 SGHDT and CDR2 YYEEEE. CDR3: CASTSWGGMNTEAFF. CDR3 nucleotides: TGTGCCAGCACTTCGTGGGGCGGGATGAACACTGAAGCTTTCTTT.

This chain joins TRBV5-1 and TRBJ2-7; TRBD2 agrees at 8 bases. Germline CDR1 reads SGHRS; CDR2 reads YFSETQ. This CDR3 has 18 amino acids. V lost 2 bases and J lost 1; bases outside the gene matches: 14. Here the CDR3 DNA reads TGCGCCAGCAGCTTTAATATTGCCGGGACTAGGATTTCCTACGAGCAGTACTTC. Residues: CASSFNIAGTRISYEQYF.

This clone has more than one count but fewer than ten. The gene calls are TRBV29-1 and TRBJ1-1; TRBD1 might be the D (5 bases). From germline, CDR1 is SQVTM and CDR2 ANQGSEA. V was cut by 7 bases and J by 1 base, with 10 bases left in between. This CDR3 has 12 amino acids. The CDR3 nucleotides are TGCAGCGGCCGACAGCCGAACACTGAAGCTTTCTTT. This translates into CSGRQPNTEAFF.

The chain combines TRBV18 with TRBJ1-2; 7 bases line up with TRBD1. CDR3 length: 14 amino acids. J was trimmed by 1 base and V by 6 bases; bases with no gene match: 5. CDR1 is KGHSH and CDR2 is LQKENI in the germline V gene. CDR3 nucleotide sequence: TGTGCCAGCTCCCCCCGACAGGGTAACTATGGCTACACCTTC. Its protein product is CASSPRQGNYGYTF. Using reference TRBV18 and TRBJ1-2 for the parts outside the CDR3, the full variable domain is NAGVMQNPRHLVRRRGQEARLRCSPMKGHSHVYWYRQLPEEGLKFMVYLQKENIIDESGMPKERFSAEFPKEGPSILRIQQVVRGDSAAYFCASSPRQGNYGYTFGSGTRLTVV.

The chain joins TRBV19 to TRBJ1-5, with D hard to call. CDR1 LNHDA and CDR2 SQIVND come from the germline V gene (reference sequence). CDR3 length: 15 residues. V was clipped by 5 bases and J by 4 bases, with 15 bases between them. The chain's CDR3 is CASSSGVEGNQPQHF. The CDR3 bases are TGTGCCAGTAGTTCCGGGGTGGAAGGGAATCAGCCCCAGCATTTT.

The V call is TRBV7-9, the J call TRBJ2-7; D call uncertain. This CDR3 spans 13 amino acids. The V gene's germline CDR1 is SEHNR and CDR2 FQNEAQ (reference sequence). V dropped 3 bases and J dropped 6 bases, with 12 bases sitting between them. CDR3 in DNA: TGTGCCAGCAGCTTTAACAGTTTTCGCGAGCAGTACTTC. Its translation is CASSFNSFREQYF.

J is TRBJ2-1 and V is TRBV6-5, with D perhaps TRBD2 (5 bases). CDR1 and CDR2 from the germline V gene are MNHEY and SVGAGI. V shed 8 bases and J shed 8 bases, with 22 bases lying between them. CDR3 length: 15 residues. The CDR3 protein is CASREEASKVDEQFF. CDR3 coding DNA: TGTGCCAGCCGAGAGGAGGCTAGCAAAGTCGATGAGCAGTTCTTC.

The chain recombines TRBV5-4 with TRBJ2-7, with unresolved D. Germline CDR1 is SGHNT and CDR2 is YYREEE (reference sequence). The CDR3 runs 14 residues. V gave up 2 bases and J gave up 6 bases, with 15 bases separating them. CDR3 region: CASSFSGSSLEQYF. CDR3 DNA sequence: TGTGCCAGCAGCTTCTCCGGGTCGTCACTCGAGCAGTACTTC.

CDR3 loop: CAWSAGLAGAGEQFF. The CDR3 region has the DNA TGTGCCTGGAGTGCGGGACTAGCGGGAGCAGGTGAGCAGTTCTTC. The chain combines TRBV30 with TRBJ2-1, with 14 bases fitting TRBD2. V gave up 1 base and J gave up 9 bases; unmatched junction bases: 5. This CDR3 is built from 15 residues. Germline assignment: CDR1 GTSNPN and CDR2 SVGIG (reference sequence).

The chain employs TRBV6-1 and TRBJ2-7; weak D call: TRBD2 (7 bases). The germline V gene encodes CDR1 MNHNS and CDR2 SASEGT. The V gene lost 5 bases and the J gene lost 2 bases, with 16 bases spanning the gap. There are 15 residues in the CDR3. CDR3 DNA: TGTGCCAGCAGTATTGGGGGGGGGCTTACCTACGAGCAGTACTTC. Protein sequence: CASSIGGGLTYEQYF.

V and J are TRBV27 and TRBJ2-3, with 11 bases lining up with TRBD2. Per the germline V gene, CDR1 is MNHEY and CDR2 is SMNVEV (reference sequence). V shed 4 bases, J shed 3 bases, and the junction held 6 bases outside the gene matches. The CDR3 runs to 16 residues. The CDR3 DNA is TGTGCCAGCAGTTGGGTCACTAGCGGGGGAACAGATACGCAGTATTTT. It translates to CASSWVTSGGTDTQYF.

In DNA form, the CDR3 reads TGTGCCAGCAGGCGGGTTGCTAACACTGAAGCTTTCTTT. Translating gives CASRRVANTEAFF. V gene TRBV27 combines with J gene TRBJ1-1; D gene uncertain. CDR1 and CDR2 from the germline V gene are MNHEY and SMNVEV (reference sequence). The CDR3 is made up of 13 amino acids. Trimming took off 6 bases at V and 2 bases at J, with 10 bases between the two ends.

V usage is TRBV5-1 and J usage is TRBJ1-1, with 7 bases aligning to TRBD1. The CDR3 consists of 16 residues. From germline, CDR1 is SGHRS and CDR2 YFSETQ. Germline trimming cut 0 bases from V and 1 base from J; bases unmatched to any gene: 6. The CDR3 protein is CASSLGGGSANTEAFF. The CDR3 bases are TGCGCCAGCAGCTTGGGAGGGGGCTCGGCGAACACTGAAGCTTTCTTT.

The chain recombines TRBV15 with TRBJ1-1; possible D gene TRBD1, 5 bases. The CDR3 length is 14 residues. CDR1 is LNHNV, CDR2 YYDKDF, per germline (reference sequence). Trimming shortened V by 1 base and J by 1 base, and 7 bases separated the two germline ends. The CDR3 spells CATSRGGENTEAFF. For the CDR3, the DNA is TGTGCCACCAGCAGAGGGGGGGAGAACACTGAAGCTTTCTTT.